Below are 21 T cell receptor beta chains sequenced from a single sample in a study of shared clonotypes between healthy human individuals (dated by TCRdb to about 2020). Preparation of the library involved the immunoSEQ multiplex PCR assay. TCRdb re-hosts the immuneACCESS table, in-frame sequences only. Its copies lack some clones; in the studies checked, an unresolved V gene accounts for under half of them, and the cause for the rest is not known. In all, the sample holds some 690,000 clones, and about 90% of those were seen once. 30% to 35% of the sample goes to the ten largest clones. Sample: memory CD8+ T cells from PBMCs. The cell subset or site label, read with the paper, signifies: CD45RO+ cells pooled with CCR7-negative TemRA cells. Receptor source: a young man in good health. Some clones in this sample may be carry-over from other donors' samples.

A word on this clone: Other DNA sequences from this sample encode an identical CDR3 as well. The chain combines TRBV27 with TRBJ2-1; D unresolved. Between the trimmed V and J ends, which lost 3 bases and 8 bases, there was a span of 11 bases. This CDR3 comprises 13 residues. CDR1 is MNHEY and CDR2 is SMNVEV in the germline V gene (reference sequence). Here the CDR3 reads CASSLGSSYEQFF. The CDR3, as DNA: TGTGCCAGCAGTTTGGGGTCCTCGTATGAGCAGTTCTTC.

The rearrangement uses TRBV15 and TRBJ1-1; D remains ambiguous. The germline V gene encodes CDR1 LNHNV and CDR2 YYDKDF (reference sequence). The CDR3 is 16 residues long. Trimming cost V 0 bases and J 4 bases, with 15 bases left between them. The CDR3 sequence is CATSRDRGYLATEAFF. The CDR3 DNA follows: TGTGCCACCAGCAGAGATCGCGGTTATTTAGCCACTGAAGCTTTCTTT. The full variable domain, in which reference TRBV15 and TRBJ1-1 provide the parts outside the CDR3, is DAMVIQNPRYQVTQFGKPVTLSCSQTLNHNVMYWYQQKSSQAPKLLFHYYDKDFNNEADTPDNFQSRRPNTSFCFLDIRSPGLGDTAMYLCATSRDRGYLATEAFFGQGTRLTVV.

The CDR3 protein is CASSVGGELFF. For the CDR3, the DNA is TGCGCCAGCAGTGTAGGTGGGGAGCTGTTTTTT. The rearrangement uses TRBV10-2 and TRBJ2-2; D is uncertain. The CDR3 runs 11 residues. The V end was cut by 4 bases, the J end by 8 bases, with 5 bases between. From germline, CDR1 is WSHSY and CDR2 SAAADI.

CDR3 DNA sequence: TGTGCCAGTAGTATAACTAATGAGCAGTTCTTC. Translating it yields CASSITNEQFF. The V call is TRBV19, the J call TRBJ2-1; no firm D call. Germline CDR1 is LNHDA and CDR2 is SQIVND (reference sequence). This CDR3 contains 11 residues. The V gene lost 2 bases and the J gene lost 7 bases, with 3 bases spanning the gap.

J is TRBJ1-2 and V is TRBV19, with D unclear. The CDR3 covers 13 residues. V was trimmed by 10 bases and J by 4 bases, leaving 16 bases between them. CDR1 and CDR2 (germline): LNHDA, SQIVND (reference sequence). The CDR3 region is CATTPGSTYGYTF. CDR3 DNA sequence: TGTGCCACCACCCCGGGCAGCACCTATGGCTACACCTTC.

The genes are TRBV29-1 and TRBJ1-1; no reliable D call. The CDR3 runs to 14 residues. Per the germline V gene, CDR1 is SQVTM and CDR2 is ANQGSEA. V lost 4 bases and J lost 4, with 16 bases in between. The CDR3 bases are TGCAGCGTTGTAGCACTTCAGATCGGCACTGAAGCTTTCTTT. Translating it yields CSVVALQIGTEAFF.

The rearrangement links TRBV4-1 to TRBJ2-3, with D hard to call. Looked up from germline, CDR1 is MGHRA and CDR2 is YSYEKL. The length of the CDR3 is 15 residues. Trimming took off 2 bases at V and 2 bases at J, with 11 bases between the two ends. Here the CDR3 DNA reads TGCGCCAGCAGCCAACGTCGACAACCCACAGATACGCAGTATTTT. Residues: CASSQRRQPTDTQYF.

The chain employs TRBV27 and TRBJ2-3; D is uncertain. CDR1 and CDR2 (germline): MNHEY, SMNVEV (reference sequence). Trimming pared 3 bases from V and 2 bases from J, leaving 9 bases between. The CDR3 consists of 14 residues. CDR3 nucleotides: TGTGCCAGCAGTTTGGCGGAGAACACAGATACGCAGTATTTT. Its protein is CASSLAENTDTQYF.

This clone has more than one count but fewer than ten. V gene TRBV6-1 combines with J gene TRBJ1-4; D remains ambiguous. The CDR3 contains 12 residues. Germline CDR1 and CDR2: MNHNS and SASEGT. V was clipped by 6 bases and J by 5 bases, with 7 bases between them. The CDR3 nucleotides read TGTGCCAGCAGAACAGTGAATGAAAAACTGTTTTTT. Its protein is CASRTVNEKLFF.

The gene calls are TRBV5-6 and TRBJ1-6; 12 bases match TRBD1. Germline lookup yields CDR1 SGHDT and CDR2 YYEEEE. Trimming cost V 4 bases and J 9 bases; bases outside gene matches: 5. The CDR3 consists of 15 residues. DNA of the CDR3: TGTGCCAGCAGCGAGGGGACAGGGGGCGGTTCACCCCTCCACTTT. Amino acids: CASSEGTGGGSPLHF.

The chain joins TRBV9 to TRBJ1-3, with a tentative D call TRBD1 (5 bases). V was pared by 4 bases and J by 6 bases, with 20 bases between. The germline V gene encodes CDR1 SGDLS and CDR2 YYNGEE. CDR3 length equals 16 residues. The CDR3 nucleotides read TGTGCCAGCAGCCCTCGAGGGAAATCGGGGACAAACACCATATATTTT. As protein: CASSPRGKSGTNTIYF.

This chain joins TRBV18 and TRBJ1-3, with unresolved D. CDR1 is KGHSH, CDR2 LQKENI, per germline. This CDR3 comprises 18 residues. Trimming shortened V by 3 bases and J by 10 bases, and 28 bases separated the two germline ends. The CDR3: CASSPTIMSGPEEATIYF. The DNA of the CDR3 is TGTGCCAGCTCACCCACTATAATGAGTGGTCCAGAAGAGGCTACCATATATTTT.

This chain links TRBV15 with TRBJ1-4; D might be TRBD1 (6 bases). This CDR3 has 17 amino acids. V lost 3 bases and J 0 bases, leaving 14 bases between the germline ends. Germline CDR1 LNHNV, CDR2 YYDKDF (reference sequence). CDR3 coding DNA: TGTGCCACCAGCAGGAGGGCAGGGGCTGCAACTAATGAAAAACTGTTTTTT. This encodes CATSRRAGAATNEKLFF.

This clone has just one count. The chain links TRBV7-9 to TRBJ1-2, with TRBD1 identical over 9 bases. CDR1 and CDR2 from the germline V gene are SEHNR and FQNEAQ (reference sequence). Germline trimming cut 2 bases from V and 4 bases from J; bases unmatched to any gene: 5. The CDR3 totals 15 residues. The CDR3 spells CASSLLGQGRYGYTF. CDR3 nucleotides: TGTGCCAGCAGCTTACTCGGACAGGGGCGCTATGGCTACACCTTC.

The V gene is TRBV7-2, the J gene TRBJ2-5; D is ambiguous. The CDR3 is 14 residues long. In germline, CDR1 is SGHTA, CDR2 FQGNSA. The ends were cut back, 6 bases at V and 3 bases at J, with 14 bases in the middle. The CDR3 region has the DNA TGTGCCAGCAGGCCCCGCAACACTAAAGAGACCCAGTACTTC. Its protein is CASRPRNTKETQYF.

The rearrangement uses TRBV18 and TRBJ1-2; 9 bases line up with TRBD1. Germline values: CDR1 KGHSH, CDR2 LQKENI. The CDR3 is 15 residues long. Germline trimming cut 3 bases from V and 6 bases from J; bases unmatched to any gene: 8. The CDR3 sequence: CASSPYRGQGDGYTF. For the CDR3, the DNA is TGTGCCAGCTCACCCTACAGGGGGCAAGGAGATGGCTACACCTTC.

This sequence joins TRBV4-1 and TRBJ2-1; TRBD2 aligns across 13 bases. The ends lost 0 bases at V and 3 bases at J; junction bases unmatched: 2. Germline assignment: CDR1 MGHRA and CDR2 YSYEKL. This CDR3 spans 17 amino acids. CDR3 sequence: CASSQERTSGGYNEQFF. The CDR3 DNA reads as TGCGCCAGCAGCCAAGAGCGGACTAGCGGGGGCTACAATGAGCAGTTCTTC.

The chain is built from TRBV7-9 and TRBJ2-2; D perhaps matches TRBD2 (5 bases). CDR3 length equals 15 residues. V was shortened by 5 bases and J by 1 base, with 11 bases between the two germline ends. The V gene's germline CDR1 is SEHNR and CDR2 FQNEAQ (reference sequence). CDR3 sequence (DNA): TGTGCCAGCAGCGGTCCCGAGGGGAACACCGGGGAGCTGTTTTTT. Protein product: CASSGPEGNTGELFF. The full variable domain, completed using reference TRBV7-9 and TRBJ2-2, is DTGVSQNPRHKITKRGQNVTFRCDPISEHNRLYWYRQTLGQGPEFLTYFQNEAQLEKSRLLSDRFSAERPKGSFSTLEIQRTEQGDSAMYLCASSGPEGNTGELFFGEGSRLTVL.

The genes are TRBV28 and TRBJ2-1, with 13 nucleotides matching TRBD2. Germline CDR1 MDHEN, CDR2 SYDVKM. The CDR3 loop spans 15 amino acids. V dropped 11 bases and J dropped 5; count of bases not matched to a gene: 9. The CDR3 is CACGLAGVSHNEQFF. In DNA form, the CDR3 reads TGTGCCTGTGGACTAGCGGGAGTTTCCCACAATGAGCAGTTCTTC.

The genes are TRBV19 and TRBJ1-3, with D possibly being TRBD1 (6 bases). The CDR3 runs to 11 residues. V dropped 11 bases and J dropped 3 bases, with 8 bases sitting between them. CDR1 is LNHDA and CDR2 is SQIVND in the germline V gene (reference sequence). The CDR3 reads CAGGIGNTIYF. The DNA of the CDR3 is TGTGCCGGGGGCATTGGAAACACCATATATTTT. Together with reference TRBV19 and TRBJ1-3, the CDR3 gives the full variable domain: DGGITQSPKYLFRKEGQNVTLSCEQNLNHDAMYWYRQDPGQGLRLIYYSQIVNDFQKGDIAEGYSVSREKKESFPLTVTSAQKNPTAFYLCAGGIGNTIYFGEGSWLTVV.

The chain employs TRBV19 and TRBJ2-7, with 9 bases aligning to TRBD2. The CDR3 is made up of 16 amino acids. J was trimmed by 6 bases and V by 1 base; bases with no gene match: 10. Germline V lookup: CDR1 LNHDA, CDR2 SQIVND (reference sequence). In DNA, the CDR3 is TGTGCCAGTAGTATAGCGTCCGGGACTAGCTGGCCCGAGCAGTACTTC. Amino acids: CASSIASGTSWPEQYF.